This is a list of T cell receptor beta chains from one sample in a study of shared clonotypes between healthy human individuals. Libraries were prepared by immunoSEQ multiplex PCR; TCRdb keeps only in-frame clonotypes and omits some of them. The sample lists millions of clones, around 94% occurring once. The sequencing input was naive CD4+ T cells sorted from blood. All receptors derive from a man younger than 30 in good health. Both conserved end residues are part of each CDR3. The D gene is left open where the match is weak. Size values are once, few and many counts, or a class for expanded clones, and some rows have none.

abundance	v_gene	j_gene	d_gene	CDR3nt	CDR3aa
NA	TRBV27	TRBJ2-3	NA	TGTGCCAGCAGTTCCACTTCTAGCACAGATACGCAGTATTTT	CASSSTSSTDTQYF
NA	TRBV7-2	TRBJ1-5	TRBD1	TGTGCCAGCAGCTTACAAGGACAGGGCACCAGTCAGCCCCAGCATTTT	CASSLQGQGTSQPQHF
NA	TRBV10-1	TRBJ1-2	NA	TGCGCCAGCAGCAGAGAGCCTACCTATGGCTACACCTTC	CASSREPTYGYTF
NA	TRBV6-6	TRBJ2-7	NA	TGTGCCAGCACCCCGGACTTCTCCTACGAGCAGTACTTC	CASTPDFSYEQYF
NA	TRBV9	TRBJ2-3	TRBD2	TGTGCCAGCAGCGTAGATCTAGCGGGGGGTGATACGCAGTATTTT	CASSVDLAGGDTQYF
NA	TRBV6-5	TRBJ2-1	NA	TGTGCCAGCAGTTCAAGCGGGCCCATGTACAATGAGCAGTTCTTC	CASSSSGPMYNEQFF
NA	TRBV23-1	TRBJ1-3	NA	TGCGCCAGCAGTCAATCCCGAGACAGATCCTCTGGAAACACCATATATTTT	CASSQSRDRSSGNTIYF
once	TRBV2	TRBJ2-7	NA	TGTGCCAGCAGTGAACAGGGGCCCACCTACGAGCAGTACTTC	CASSEQGPTYEQYF
NA	TRBV4-1	TRBJ2-1	TRBD2	TGCGCCAGCAGCCCGACTAGCGGGGGGTCAATAGGGCAGTTCTTC	CASSPTSGGSIGQFF
NA	TRBV30	TRBJ1-6	NA	TGTGCCTGGACCGTGGGGGCCGGATTAAATTCACCCCTCCACTTT	CAWTVGAGLNSPLHF
NA	TRBV7-2	TRBJ2-1	NA	TGTGCCAGCAGCTTAGGATCCATGGTCCATGAGCAGTTCTTC	CASSLGSMVHEQFF
NA	TRBV5-1	TRBJ2-2	NA	TGCGCCAGCAGCGTAGATCCCACCGGGGAGCTGTTTTTT	CASSVDPTGELFF
NA	TRBV6-5	TRBJ2-7	NA	TGTGCCAGCAGCCCCGCCTCTTCCTACGAGCAGTACTTC	CASSPASSYEQYF
NA	TRBV5-5	TRBJ2-2	NA	TGTGCCAGCAGCTTGGTACAGGGAAACACCGGGGAGCTGTTTTTT	CASSLVQGNTGELFF
NA	TRBV5-6	TRBJ1-1	TRBD1	TGTGCCAGCAGCGCAACAGGGGGAAGAGGTGAAGCTTTCTTT	CASSATGGRGEAFF
NA	TRBV4-3	TRBJ1-4	NA	TGCGCCAGCAGCCAAGATTGGGGGTTGGTACCTAATGAAAAACTGTTTTTT	CASSQDWGLVPNEKLFF
few	TRBV2	TRBJ1-5	NA	TGTGCCAGCGTGGCAGAGGTAAATCAGCCCCAGCATTTT	CASVAEVNQPQHF
NA	TRBV28	TRBJ1-5	NA	TGTGCCACTTATACCGCTGGATCCCCCAATCAGCCCCAGCATTTT	CATYTAGSPNQPQHF
NA	TRBV6-5	TRBJ1-2	TRBD1	TGTGCCAGCAGTCCCCCGGGACAGTATGGCTACACCTTC	CASSPPGQYGYTF
NA	TRBV6-6	TRBJ1-3	NA	TGTGCCAGCAGTTACTCGGGGGGCTTCGGTGGAAACACCATATATTTT	CASSYSGGFGGNTIYF
NA	TRBV6-1	TRBJ1-2	NA	TGTGCCAGCAGTGACGCAGGGTCGGCGGGCTATGGCTACACCTTC	CASSDAGSAGYGYTF
NA	TRBV6-1	TRBJ2-7	NA	TGTGCCAGCAGTGGGTACTGGAGGGGGCAAGACGAGCAGTACTTC	CASSGYWRGQDEQYF
NA	TRBV28	TRBJ2-7	NA	TGTGCCAGCAGTTCCTCCGCGGTGACAGGACGGTCCTACGAGCAGTACTTC	CASSSSAVTGRSYEQYF
NA	TRBV6-5	TRBJ2-1	NA	TGTGCCAGCAGGTACTCAGGGGGGAGCGATGAGCAGTTCTTC	CASRYSGGSDEQFF